These T cell receptor beta chains were read from a single sample in a study of CD8+CD57+ T cells in acquired aplastic anemia. MiXCR, applied by TCRdb to the reads, yields one record per CDR3 protein. The sample comprises 150,000 to 170,000 distinct CDR3 sequences, approximately 52% of which are singletons, and over 9.5% rests with the top ten. The sample taken for sequencing was sorted CD4+, CD8+, or CD8+CD57+ T cells (not recorded which) from PBMCs. The receptor set was obtained from a human donor with aplastic anemia. The CDR3 runs from the conserved cysteine through the conserved F or W. D genes are given only for firm matches. Where a row states a size, it is once, few, many or the class of an expanded clone; other rows omit it.

clone size | D gene | J gene | V gene | CDR3 length | CDR3 protein | CDR3 DNA
. | . | TRBJ1-2 | TRBV29-1 | 14 | CSVARFRGNYGYTF | TGCAGCGTTGCCCGGTTTCGGGGAAACTATGGCTACACCTTC
. | TRBD1 | TRBJ2-6 | TRBV7-8 | 17 | CASSPGTGSPGANVLTF | TGTGCCAGCAGCCCTGGGACAGGCTCGCCCGGGGCCAACGTCCTGACTTTC
. | . | TRBJ2-2 | TRBV7-2 | 13 | CASSLRYTGELFF | TGTGCCAGCAGCCTCCGGTATACCGGGGAGCTGTTTTTT
once | TRBD2 | TRBJ2-7 | TRBV10-2 | 14 | CASRESGRAYEQYF | TGCGCCAGCAGGGAGAGCGGGAGGGCCTACGAGCAGTACTTC
. | . | TRBJ2-2 | TRBV7-6 | 12 | CASSPRDRELFF | TGTGCCAGCAGCCCACGGGACAGGGAGCTGTTTTTT
many | TRBD2 | TRBJ2-5 | TRBV9 | 16 | CASSPSGGPLQETQYF | TGTGCCAGCAGCCCTAGCGGGGGCCCCCTTCAAGAGACCCAGTACTTC
. | . | TRBJ1-2 | TRBV15 | 13 | CATSRGANYGYTF | TGTGCCACCAGCAGAGGAGCTAACTATGGCTACACCTTC
. | TRBD1 | TRBJ1-5 | TRBV19 | 14 | CASSPRGPHQPQHF | TGTGCCAGTAGTCCCAGGGGGCCTCATCAGCCCCAGCATTTT
. | TRBD1 | TRBJ1-5 | TRBV19 | 14 | CASSDRGPHQPQHF | TGTGCCAGTAGCGACAGGGGTCCCCATCAGCCCCAGCATTTT
. | TRBD2 | TRBJ2-3 | TRBV19 | 15 | CASSIRGGRTDTQYF | TGTGCCAGTAGTATCCGCGGGGGACGCACAGATACGCAGTATTTT
. | . | TRBJ2-4 | TRBV10-2 | 18 | CASSESGPSELAKNIQYF | TGCGCCAGCAGTGAGTCGGGGCCGTCCGAACTAGCCAAAAACATTCAGTACTTC
. | TRBD1 | TRBJ1-5 | TRBV19 | 17 | CASRKGTGFGWNQPQHF | TGTGCCAGTAGGAAGGGGACAGGTTTCGGGTGGAATCAGCCCCAGCATTTT
many | . | TRBJ1-5 | TRBV2 | 15 | CASQVDRTFNQPQHF | TGTGCCAGCCAAGTTGACAGGACTTTCAATCAGCCCCAGCATTTT
. | . | TRBJ1-5 | TRBV2 | 13 | CASSGGFNQLQRF | TGTGCCAGCAGTGGGGGGTTCAATCAGCTCCAGCGTTTT
. | . | TRBJ1-1 | TRBV12-3/TRBV12-4 | 11 | CASGEGGEAFF | TGTGCCAGCGGAGAGGGGGGTGAAGCTTTCTTT
. | . | TRBJ2-7 | TRBV2 | 14 | CASSPRGRGYEQYF | TGTGCCAGCAGCCCTCGGGGTAGGGGCTACGAGCAGTACTTC
. | . | TRBJ2-5 | TRBV5-1 | 14 | CASSPTKQWETQYF | TGCGCCAGCAGCCCGACTAAGCAGTGGGAGACCCAGTACTTC
few | TRBD1 | TRBJ2-3 | TRBV29-1 | 11 | CSVTGGDTQYF | TGCAGCGTGACAGGGGGTGATACGCAGTATTTT
. | TRBD1 | TRBJ1-5 | TRBV10-3 | 15 | CAIATQGGGNQPQHF | TGTGCCATAGCTACCCAGGGGGGCGGCAATCAGCCCCAGCATTTT
. | TRBD2 | TRBJ2-7 | TRBV10-1 | 14 | CASSEGAGVYEQYF | TGCGCCAGCAGTGAAGGTGCGGGAGTCTACGAGCAGTACTTC
. | . | TRBJ2-3 | TRBV2 | 16 | CASSRHGQLRADTQYF | TGTGCCAGCAGTCGACACGGACAGTTGAGGGCAGATACGCAGTATTTT
. | . | TRBJ2-3 | TRBV24-1 | 14 | CATSDPPTPDTQYF | TGTGCCACCAGTGACCCTCCTACCCCAGATACGCAGTATTTT
. | TRBD1 | TRBJ1-1 | TRBV2 | 12 | CARGTGGTEAFF | TGTGCCAGAGGAACAGGGGGCACTGAAGCTTTCTTT
. | . | TRBJ1-1 | TRBV7-2 | 15 | CASSFLGTAHTEAFF | TGTGCCAGCAGCTTCCTAGGTACGGCGCACACTGAAGCTTTCTTT
. | . | TRBJ2-5 | TRBV2 | 14 | CAIPAFQGEETQYF | TGTGCCATTCCCGCCTTTCAAGGAGAAGAGACCCAGTACTTC
many | . | TRBJ1-1 | TRBV5-8 | 14 | CASSRFAENTEAFF | TGTGCCAGCAGCCGCTTTGCGGAGAACACTGAAGCTTTCTTT
. | . | TRBJ2-7 | TRBV24-1 | 13 | CATSDTGNYEQYF | TGTGCCACCAGTGATACAGGTAACTACGAGCAGTACTTC
. | . | TRBJ1-1 | TRBV10-3 | 12 | CAISGQNTEAFF | TGTGCCATCAGTGGCCAGAACACTGAAGCTTTCTTT
few | . | TRBJ1-1 | TRBV15 | 13 | CATSRGQYTEAFF | TGTGCCACCAGCAGAGGACAGTACACTGAAGCTTTCTTT
many | TRBD1 | TRBJ2-1 | TRBV6-1 | 12 | CATMTGVGEQFF | TGTGCCACCATGACAGGGGTGGGTGAGCAGTTCTTC
. | . | TRBJ2-3 | TRBV7-3 | 13 | CASSSRGADTQYF | TGTGCCAGCAGCTCGAGGGGAGCAGATACGCAGTATTTT
. | . | TRBJ1-1 | TRBV10-3 | 16 | CAISAGRVIFLAEAFF | TGTGCCATCAGTGCGGGCAGGGTAATTTTTCTGGCTGAAGCTTTCTTT
many | TRBD1 | TRBJ1-1 | TRBV19 | 16 | CASHTGGRSRGPEAFF | TGTGCCAGTCATACAGGGGGCAGGAGTCGCGGCCCTGAAGCTTTCTTT
. | TRBD2 | TRBJ2-1 | TRBV4-1 | 15 | CASSISSGGLNEQFF | TGCGCCAGCAGCATATCTAGCGGGGGGTTGAATGAGCAGTTCTTC
few | . | TRBJ2-5 | TRBV2 | 13 | CASRTGRVETQYF | TGTGCCAGCAGGACAGGGAGGGTAGAGACCCAGTACTTC
many | TRBD1 | TRBJ2-1 | TRBV20-1 | 12 | CSAPDRANEQFF | TGCAGTGCTCCGGACAGGGCCAATGAGCAGTTCTTC
. | TRBD1 | TRBJ1-2 | TRBV6-1 | 14 | CASRLQGNWHGYTF | TGTGCCAGCAGGCTACAGGGGAATTGGCATGGCTACACCTTC